This T cell receptor (beta chain) is drawn from a study of shared clonotypes between healthy human individuals. Whole-study context: A couple of women and a few men aged 18 to 49 served as donors.

Per germline, CDR1 MDHEN and CDR2 SYDVKM. The V and J ends lost 5 bases and 3 bases respectively, with 14 bases between them. This CDR3 spans 15 amino acids. Generated by immunoSEQ multiplex PCR, the TCRdb table keeps only in-frame clones and is missing some. This repertoire shows 1,500,000 or so clones, roughly 96% found once; its top ten account for over 1%. The rearrangement links TRBV28 to TRBJ2-1; D remains unclear. This sequence was found in a man aged 30 to 45 in good health. The sequenced sample consisted of naive CD4+ T cells sorted from blood. This sample's subset: CD45RA+ positively selected. The CDR3, as DNA: TGTGCCAGCAGTCCGGGCCCCCAGTACTACAATGAGCAGTTCTTC. It translates to CASSPGPQYYNEQFF.